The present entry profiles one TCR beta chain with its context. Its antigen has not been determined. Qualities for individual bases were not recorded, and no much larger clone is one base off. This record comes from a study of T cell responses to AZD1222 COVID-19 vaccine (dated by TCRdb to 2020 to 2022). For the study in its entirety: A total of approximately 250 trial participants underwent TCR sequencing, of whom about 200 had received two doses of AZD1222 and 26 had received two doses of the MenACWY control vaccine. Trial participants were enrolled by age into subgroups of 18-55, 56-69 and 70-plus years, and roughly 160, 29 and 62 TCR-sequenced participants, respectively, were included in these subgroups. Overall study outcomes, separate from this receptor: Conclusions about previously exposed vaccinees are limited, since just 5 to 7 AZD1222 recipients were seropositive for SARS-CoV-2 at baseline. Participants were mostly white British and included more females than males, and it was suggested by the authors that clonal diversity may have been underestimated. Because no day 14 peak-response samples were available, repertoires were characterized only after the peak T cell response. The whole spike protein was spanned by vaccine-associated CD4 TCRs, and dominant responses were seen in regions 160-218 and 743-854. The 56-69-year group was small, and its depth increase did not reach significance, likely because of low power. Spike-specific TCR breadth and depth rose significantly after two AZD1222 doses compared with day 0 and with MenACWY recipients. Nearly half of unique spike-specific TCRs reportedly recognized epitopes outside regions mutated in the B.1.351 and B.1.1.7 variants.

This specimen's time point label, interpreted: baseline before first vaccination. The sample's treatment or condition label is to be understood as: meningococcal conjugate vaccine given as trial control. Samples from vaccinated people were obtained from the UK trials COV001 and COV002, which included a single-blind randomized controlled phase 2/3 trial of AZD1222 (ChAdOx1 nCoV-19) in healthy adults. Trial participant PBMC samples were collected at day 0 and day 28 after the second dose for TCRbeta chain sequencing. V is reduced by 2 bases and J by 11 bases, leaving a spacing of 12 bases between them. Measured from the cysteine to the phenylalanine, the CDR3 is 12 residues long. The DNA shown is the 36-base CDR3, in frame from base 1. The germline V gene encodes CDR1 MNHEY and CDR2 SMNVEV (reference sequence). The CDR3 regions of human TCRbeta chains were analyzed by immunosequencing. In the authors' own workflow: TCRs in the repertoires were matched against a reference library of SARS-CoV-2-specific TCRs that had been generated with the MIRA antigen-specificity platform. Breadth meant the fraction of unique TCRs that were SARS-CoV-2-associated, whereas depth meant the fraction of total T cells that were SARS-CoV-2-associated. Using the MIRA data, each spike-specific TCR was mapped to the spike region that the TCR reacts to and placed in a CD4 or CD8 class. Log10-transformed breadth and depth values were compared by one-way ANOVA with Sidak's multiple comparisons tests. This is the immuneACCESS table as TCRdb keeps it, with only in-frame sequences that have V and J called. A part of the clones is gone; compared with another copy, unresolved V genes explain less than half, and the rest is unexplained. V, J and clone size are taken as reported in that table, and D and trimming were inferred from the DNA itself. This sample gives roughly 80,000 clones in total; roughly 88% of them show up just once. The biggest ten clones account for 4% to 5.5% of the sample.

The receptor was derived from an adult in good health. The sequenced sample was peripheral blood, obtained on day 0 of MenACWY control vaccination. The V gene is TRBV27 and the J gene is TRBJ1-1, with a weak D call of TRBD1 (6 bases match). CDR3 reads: CASSLSWGPAFF. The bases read TGTGCCAGCAGTTTAAGTTGGGGGCCGGCTTTCTTT.